Listed below are T cell receptor beta chains from one sample, sequenced in a study of blood T cells in healthy people across ages. TCRdb analysed the 5' RACE reads with MiXCR anew, one entry per CDR3 protein. Among approximately 960,000 distinct CDR3 sequences listed, about 27% were seen once. This sample also belongs to another study, concerning T cells of mothers and their children.

Sequencing input: blood. Every receptor here comes from a woman in her forties in good health. Both conserved end residues are part of each CDR3. The order of the fields is D gene, clone size, J gene, CDR3 length, V gene, CDR3 DNA, CDR3 protein. D genes are given only for firm matches. A row's size may be missing; if present it is once, few, many or a size class.

d_gene: TRBD2; abundance: -; j_gene: TRBJ2-5; len: 16; v_gene: TRBV19; CDR3nt: TGTGCCAGTAGCCCCTCGACTGAGCGGGGTAGGGATGAGCAGTACTTC; CDR3aa: CASSPSTERGRDEQYF
d_gene: TRBD2; abundance: few; j_gene: TRBJ2-3; len: 15; v_gene: TRBV7-6; CDR3nt: TGTGCCAGCAGCGTCACGGGGGGGGCCACAGATACGCAGTATTTT; CDR3aa: CASSVTGGATDTQYF
d_gene: TRBD1; abundance: few; j_gene: TRBJ2-7; len: 14; v_gene: TRBV6-6; CDR3nt: TGTGCCAGCACCCACGGGACAGGAACCTACGAGCAGTACTTC; CDR3aa: CASTHGTGTYEQYF
d_gene: TRBD1; abundance: many; j_gene: TRBJ2-1; len: 15; v_gene: TRBV24-1; CDR3nt: TGTGCCACCAGTGCCAAGACAGGGCTGGGCAATGAGCAGTTCTTC; CDR3aa: CATSAKTGLGNEQFF
d_gene: TRBD2; abundance: many; j_gene: TRBJ2-5; len: 15; v_gene: TRBV29-1; CDR3nt: TGCAGCGTTGAGGGGACTAGCGGGGGCCAAGAGACCCAGTACTTC; CDR3aa: CSVEGTSGGQETQYF
d_gene: TRBD1; abundance: many; j_gene: TRBJ2-7; len: 16; v_gene: TRBV12-3/TRBV12-4; CDR3nt: TGTGCCAGCAGTCCGTCCGGGACAGGGGGTTCCTACGAGCAGTACTTC; CDR3aa: CASSPSGTGGSYEQYF
d_gene: -; abundance: -; j_gene: TRBJ2-3; len: 13; v_gene: TRBV27; CDR3nt: TGTGCCAGCACAGTTGCGGGCACAGATACGCAGTATTTT; CDR3aa: CASTVAGTDTQYF
d_gene: TRBD1; abundance: -; j_gene: TRBJ2-3; len: 16; v_gene: TRBV20-1; CDR3nt: TGCAGTGCTAGAGGCCGACAGGGATTGGGCACAGATACGCAGTATTTT; CDR3aa: CSARGRQGLGTDTQYF
d_gene: TRBD1; abundance: few; j_gene: TRBJ2-2; len: 18; v_gene: TRBV4-3; CDR3nt: TGCGCCAGCAGCCCGAATTGGGGGACAGGGGGCATTACCGGGGAGCTGTTTTTT; CDR3aa: CASSPNWGTGGITGELFF
d_gene: TRBD1; abundance: once; j_gene: TRBJ2-1; len: 14; v_gene: TRBV19; CDR3nt: TGTGCCAGTAAAATGACAGGGAGAAGCAATGAGCAGTTCTTC; CDR3aa: CASKMTGRSNEQFF
d_gene: TRBD2; abundance: many; j_gene: TRBJ2-1; len: 14; v_gene: TRBV14; CDR3nt: TGTGCCAGCAGCTGGACTAGCGGGGCGTATGAGCAGTTCTTC; CDR3aa: CASSWTSGAYEQFF
d_gene: TRBD2; abundance: many; j_gene: TRBJ2-3; len: 15; v_gene: TRBV25-1; CDR3nt: TGTGCCAGCAGTGAGGAGCGGGGCCCCACAGATACGCAGTATTTT; CDR3aa: CASSEERGPTDTQYF
d_gene: -; abundance: -; j_gene: TRBJ1-1; len: 14; v_gene: TRBV5-1; CDR3nt: TGCGCCAGCAGCCCCCTGCCAGGGAACACTGAAGCTTTCTTT; CDR3aa: CASSPLPGNTEAFF